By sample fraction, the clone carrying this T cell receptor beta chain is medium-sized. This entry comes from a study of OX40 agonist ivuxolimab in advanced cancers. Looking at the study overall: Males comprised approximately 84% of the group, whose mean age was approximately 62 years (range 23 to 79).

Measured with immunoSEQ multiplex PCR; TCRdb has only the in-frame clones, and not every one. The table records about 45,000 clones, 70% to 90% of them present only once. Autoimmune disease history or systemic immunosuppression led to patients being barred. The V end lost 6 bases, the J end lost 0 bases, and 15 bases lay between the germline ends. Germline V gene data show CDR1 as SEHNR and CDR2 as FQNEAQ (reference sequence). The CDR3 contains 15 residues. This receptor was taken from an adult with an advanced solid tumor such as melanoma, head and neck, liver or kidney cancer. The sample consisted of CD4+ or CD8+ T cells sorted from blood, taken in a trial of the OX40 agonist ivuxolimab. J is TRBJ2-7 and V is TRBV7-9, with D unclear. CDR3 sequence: CASSVGASSSYEQYF. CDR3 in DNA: TGTGCCAGCAGTGTCGGAGCGTCCTCCTCCTACGAGCAGTACTTC.